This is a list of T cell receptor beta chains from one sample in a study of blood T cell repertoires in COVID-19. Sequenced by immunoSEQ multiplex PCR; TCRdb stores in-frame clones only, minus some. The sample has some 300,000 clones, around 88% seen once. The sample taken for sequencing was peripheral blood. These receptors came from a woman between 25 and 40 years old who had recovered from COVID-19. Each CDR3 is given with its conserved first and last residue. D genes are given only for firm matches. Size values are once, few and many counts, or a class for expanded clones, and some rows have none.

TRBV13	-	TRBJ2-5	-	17	TGTGCCAGCAGCCGTTGGGACTGGGGCAGGAGGGAAGAGACCCAGTACTTC	CASSRWDWGRREETQYF
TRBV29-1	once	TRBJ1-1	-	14	TGCAGCGTGGGTTCCGGACAGTTGAACACTGAAGCTTTCTTT	CSVGSGQLNTEAFF
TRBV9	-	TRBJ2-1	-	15	TGTGCCAGCAGCCCGATGGAGGGGGCTGCGGATGAGCAGTTCTTC	CASSPMEGAADEQFF
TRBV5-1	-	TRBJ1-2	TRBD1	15	TGCGCCAGCAGCCTGGGGACAGGGGTTAACTATGGCTACACCTTC	CASSLGTGVNYGYTF
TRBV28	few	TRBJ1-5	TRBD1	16	TGTGCCAGCAGTTTATGGGTGGCAGGGGGCTATCAGCCCCAGCATTTT	CASSLWVAGGYQPQHF
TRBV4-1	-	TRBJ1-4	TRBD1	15	TGCGCCAGCAGCCGAGGACAGGATCCTAATGAAAAACTGTTTTTT	CASSRGQDPNEKLFF
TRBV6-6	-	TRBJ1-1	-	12	TGTGCCAGCACCACTCGGAACACTGAAGCTTTCTTT	CASTTRNTEAFF
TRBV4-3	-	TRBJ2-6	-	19	TGCGCCAGCAGCCAAGATATGAGAGGCTGGCTCTCTGGGGCCAACGTCCTGACTTTC	CASSQDMRGWLSGANVLTF
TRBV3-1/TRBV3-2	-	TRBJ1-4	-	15	TGTGCCAGCAGCCCGATTGAAGCCTTCAATGAAAAACTGTTTTTT	CASSPIEAFNEKLFF
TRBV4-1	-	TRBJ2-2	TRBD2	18	TGCGCCAGCAGCCAAGTTTGGCGGGGGGCCGCGAACACCGGGGAGCTGTTTTTT	CASSQVWRGAANTGELFF
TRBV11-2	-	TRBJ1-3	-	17	TGTGCCAGCAGCTTTGTTGCCGGGACACGCTCTGGAAACACCATATATTTT	CASSFVAGTRSGNTIYF
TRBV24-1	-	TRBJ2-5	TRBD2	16	TGTGCCACCAGTGATCCGACTAGAGCGGGGCGGGAGACCCAGTACTTC	CATSDPTRAGRETQYF
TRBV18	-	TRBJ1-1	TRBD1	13	TGTGCCAGCTCCGGGACAGAGAACACTGAAGCTTTCTTT	CASSGTENTEAFF
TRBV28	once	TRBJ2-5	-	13	TGTGCCATCAACTTCATTGTCGGGGAGACCCAGTACTTC	CAINFIVGETQYF
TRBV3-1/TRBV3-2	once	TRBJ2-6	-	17	TGTGCCAGCAGCCCTATTGAAGGAGCGTCTGGGGCCAACGTCCTGACTTTC	CASSPIEGASGANVLTF
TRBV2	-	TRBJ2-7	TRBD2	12	TGTGCCAGCCGGGGGGGCTCCTACGAGCAGTACTTC	CASRGGSYEQYF
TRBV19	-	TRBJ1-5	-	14	TGTGCCAGTAGTATTTGGCAGGGAGGACAGCCCCAGCATTTT	CASSIWQGGQPQHF
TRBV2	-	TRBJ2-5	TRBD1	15	TGTGCCAGCAACCGGGACAGGGGCGCCCAAGAGACCCAGTACTTC	CASNRDRGAQETQYF
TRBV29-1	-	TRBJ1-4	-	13	TGCAGCGTTCTAGCAGCAACTAATGAAAAACTGTTTTTT	CSVLAATNEKLFF
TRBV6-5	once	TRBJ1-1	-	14	TGTGCCAGCAGTTACTCGCGGGGGGACACTGAAGCTTTCTTT	CASSYSRGDTEAFF
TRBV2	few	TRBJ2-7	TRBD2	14	TGTGCCAGCAGTATGGCTAGCGGGGCCTACGAGCAGTACTTC	CASSMASGAYEQYF
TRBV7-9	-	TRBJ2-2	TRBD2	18	TGTGCCAGCAGCTTGCCAAGGCCGGGACTAGCGTCGACCGGGGAGCTGTTTTTT	CASSLPRPGLASTGELFF
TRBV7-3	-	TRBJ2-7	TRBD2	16	TGTGCCAGCAGCTCGAGCGGGGGGCACAACTCCTACGAGCAGTACTTC	CASSSSGGHNSYEQYF
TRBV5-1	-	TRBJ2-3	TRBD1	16	TGCGCCAGCAGCTCCTTGGGGACAGCTATCACAGATACGCAGTATTTT	CASSSLGTAITDTQYF
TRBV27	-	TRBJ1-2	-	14	TGTGCCAGCAGTTTATCAGGCAGGAACTATGGCTACACCTTC	CASSLSGRNYGYTF
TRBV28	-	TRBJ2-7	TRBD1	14	TGTGCCAGCAGTAGAACGGGACAGGGTGGCGAGCAGTACTTC	CASSRTGQGGEQYF
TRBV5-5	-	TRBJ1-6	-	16	TGTGCCAGCAGCTCACCATCAGGGGACCTTAATTCACCCCTCCACTTT	CASSSPSGDLNSPLHF
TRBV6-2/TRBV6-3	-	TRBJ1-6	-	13	TGTGCCAGCAGTTTTCCAGATAATTCACCCCTCCACTTT	CASSFPDNSPLHF
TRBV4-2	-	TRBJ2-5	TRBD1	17	TGTGCCAGCAGCCGCACGGTGGACAGGGGTATCCAAGAGACCCAGTACTTC	CASSRTVDRGIQETQYF
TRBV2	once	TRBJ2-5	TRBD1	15	TGTGCCAGCAGTGAGCTAGGACAGGGTACAGAGACCCAGTACTTC	CASSELGQGTETQYF
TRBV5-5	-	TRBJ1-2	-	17	TGTGCCAGCAGCTTAATGGTGACAGCCGCAGGAGTATATGGCTACACCTTC	CASSLMVTAAGVYGYTF
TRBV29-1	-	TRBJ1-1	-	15	TGCAGCGTTGAAGATCGTTACAGGAAGAACACTGAAGCTTTCTTT	CSVEDRYRKNTEAFF
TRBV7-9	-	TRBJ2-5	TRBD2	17	TGTGCCAGCAGCCCTGGGACTAGCGGGGGGGCAATGCAGACCCAGTACTTC	CASSPGTSGGAMQTQYF
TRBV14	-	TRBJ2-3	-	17	TGTGCCAGCAGCCAAGATGGGTACAGGCCACGGGCAGATACGCAGTATTTT	CASSQDGYRPRADTQYF
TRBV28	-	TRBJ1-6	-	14	TGTGCCAGCAGTTTACGAGGACACGATTCACCCCTCCACTTT	CASSLRGHDSPLHF
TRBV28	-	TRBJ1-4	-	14	TGTGCCAGCAGGCCCGGGGGGAGTGAGGAAAAACTGTTTTTT	CASRPGGSEEKLFF
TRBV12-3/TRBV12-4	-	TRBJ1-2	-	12	TGTGCCAGCAGTTTTATAGTTGTGCCATACACCTTC	CASSFIVVPYTF
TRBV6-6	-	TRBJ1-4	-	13	TGTGCCAGCACTTGGTCAGCTAATGAAAAACTGTTTTTT	CASTWSANEKLFF
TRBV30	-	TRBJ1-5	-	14	TGTGCCTGGTCTCGACGGGGAGTGAGGCAGCCCCAGCATTTT	CAWSRRGVRQPQHF
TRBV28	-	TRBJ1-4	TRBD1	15	TGTGCCAGCAGTTCAGGACAGGGCCATAATGAAAAACTGTTTTTT	CASSSGQGHNEKLFF
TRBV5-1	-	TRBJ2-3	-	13	TGCGCCAGCAGCTATGGCCTTGGAGATACGCAGTATTTT	CASSYGLGDTQYF
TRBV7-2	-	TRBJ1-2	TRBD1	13	TGTGCCAGCAGCATTCAGGGGGCGCGCGGCTACACCTTC	CASSIQGARGYTF
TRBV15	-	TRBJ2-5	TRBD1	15	TGTGCCACTCGGACAGGGGGACCTTTTCAAGAGACCCAGTACTTC	CATRTGGPFQETQYF
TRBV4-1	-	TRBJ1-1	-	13	TGCGCCAGCAGAGAGCCAATGAACACTGAAGCTTTCTTT	CASREPMNTEAFF
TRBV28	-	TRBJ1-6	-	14	TGTGCCAGCAGTCGGCAGGGGAATAATTCACCCCTCCACTTT	CASSRQGNNSPLHF
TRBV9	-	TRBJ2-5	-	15	TGTGCCAGCAGCCTCAGACAGGGACTTCAAGAGACCCAGTACTTC	CASSLRQGLQETQYF
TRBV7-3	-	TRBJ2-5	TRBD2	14	TGTGCCAGCAGCTTGGCCGGGAGGGGGGAGACCCAGTACTTC	CASSLAGRGETQYF
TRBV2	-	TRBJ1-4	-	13	TGTGCCAGCAGTGATCAGCGTAATGAAAAACTGTTTTTT	CASSDQRNEKLFF
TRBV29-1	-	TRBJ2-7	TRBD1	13	TGCAGCGCGAACAGGGGGCACTCCTACGAGCAGTACTTC	CSANRGHSYEQYF
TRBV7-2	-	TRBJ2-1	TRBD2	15	TGTGCCAGCAGCCTTAGCGGGGGGTCCCACAATGAGCAGTTCTTC	CASSLSGGSHNEQFF
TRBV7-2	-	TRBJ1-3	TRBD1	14	TGTGCCAGCAGCCCGACAGGGAATGGAAACACCATATATTTT	CASSPTGNGNTIYF
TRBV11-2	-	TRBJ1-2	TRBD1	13	TGTGCCAGCAGCTTAGGGACAGGGCATGGCTACACCTTC	CASSLGTGHGYTF
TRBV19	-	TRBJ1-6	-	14	TGTGCCAGTAGTATTGACCAGACTAATTCCCACCTCCACTTT	CASSIDQTNSHLHF
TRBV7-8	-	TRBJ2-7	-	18	TGTGCCAGCAGCTTAGCGCTAATTTCGAGCAGGGGTGCCTACGAGCAGTACTTC	CASSLALISSRGAYEQYF
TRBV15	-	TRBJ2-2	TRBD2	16	TGTGCCACCAGCAGATATAGCGGGGGGGCGGCCGGGGAGCTGTTTTTT	CATSRYSGGAAGELFF
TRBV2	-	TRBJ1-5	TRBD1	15	TGTGCCAGCACCGGGACAGGGGGCGCGGCTCAGCCCCAGCATTTT	CASTGTGGAAQPQHF
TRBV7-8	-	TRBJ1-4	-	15	TGTGCCAGCAGCTCAAACAGTCACCTAAATGAAAAACTGTTTTTT	CASSSNSHLNEKLFF